This section outlines one T cell receptor (beta chain) sequence together with its context. The target antigen is unknown. Constant-segment primers served in 5'RACE that generated TCR alpha and TCR beta cDNA libraries bearing sample barcodes and UMIs. TCRdb re-derived calls from the 5' RACE reads in MiXCR, one entry per CDR3 protein. In the table there are under 550,000 distinct CDR3 sequences, about 18% of which are singletons. The source of the sample is a study of T-cell memory formation after mild COVID-19. Study as a whole: There were largely donor-specific TCR clusters.

V shed 0 bases, J shed 4 bases, and the junction held 2 bases outside the gene matches. This CDR3 is 15 amino acids long. In germline, CDR1 is KGHDR, CDR2 SFDVKD. Study-level results: Second-wave clones with a day 37 peak had unconfirmed SARS-CoV-2 specificity. Of the contracting clones, CD4+ ones lay mainly in CM and EM, and CD8+ ones in EMRA.

V usage is TRBV24-1 and J usage is TRBJ2-1; 7 positions match TRBD2. This TCR was sampled from an adult woman who had mild COVID-19 (a few samples of this study predate the infection). Cell type and time point are not known. Source material: PBMCs or a T cell subset sorted from them (not recorded which). CDR3 amino acids: CATSDLTSAYNEQFF. In DNA, the CDR3 is TGTGCCACCAGTGATTTGACTAGCGCGTACAATGAGCAGTTCTTC.